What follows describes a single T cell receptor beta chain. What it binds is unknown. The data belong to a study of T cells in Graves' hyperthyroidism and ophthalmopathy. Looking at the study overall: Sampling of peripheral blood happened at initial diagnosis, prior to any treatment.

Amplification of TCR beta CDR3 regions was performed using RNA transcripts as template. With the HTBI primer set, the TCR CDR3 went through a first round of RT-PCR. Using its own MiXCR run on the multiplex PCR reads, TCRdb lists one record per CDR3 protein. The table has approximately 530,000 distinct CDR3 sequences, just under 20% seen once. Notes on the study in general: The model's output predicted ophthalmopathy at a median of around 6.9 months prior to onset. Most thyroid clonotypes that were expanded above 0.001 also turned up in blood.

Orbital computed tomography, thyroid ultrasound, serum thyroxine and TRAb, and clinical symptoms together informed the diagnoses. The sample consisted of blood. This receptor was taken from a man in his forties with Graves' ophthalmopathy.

The CDR3 nucleotides read TGTGCCAGCAGCCAAGAGCGGCTCTCCTACGAGCAGTACTTC. Encoded protein: CASSQERLSYEQYF. This chain connects TRBV4-2 to TRBJ2-7; no definite D call. CDR3 length: 14 amino acids. Trimming left V 0 bases short and J 0 bases short, with 6 bases between. Germline lookup yields CDR1 LGHNA and CDR2 YNFKEQ.